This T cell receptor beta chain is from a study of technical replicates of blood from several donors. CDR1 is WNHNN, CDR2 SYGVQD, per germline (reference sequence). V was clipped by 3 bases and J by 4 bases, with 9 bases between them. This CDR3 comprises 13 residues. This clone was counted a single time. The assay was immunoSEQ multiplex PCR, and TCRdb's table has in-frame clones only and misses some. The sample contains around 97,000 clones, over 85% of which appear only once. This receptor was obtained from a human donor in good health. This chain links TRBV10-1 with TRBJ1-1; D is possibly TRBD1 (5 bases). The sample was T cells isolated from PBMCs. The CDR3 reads CASSEAGSTEAFF. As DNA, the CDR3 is TGCGCCAGCAGTGAAGCAGGGTCCACTGAAGCTTTCTTT.